This TCR beta chain was sequenced during a study of T cells expressing NK-cell markers. Overall study: Most of the eight sequenced donors were classified as HCMV-seropositive, and one was classified as seronegative.

As the method of synthesis, 5'RACE template switching with UMIs yielded TCR beta cDNA. After re-calling the 5' RACE reads, TCRdb lists one entry per CDR3 protein, DNA absent. Its table records 550,000 or so distinct CDR3 sequences. Concerning this clonotype itself: Its target is unknown.

Looked up from germline, CDR1 is MDHEN and CDR2 is SYDVKM. The CDR3 extends over 14 amino acids. General observations from the study: Certain NKG2C+ T cell clones were expanded, and their HCMV specificity remained unclear. NKG2C+ dominant clonotypes from over 5 donors made up about 1.0-8% of CD8+ T cells.

The clonotype comes from a man between 18 and 35 years old in good health. The chain joins TRBV28 to TRBJ2-1; TCRdb reports TRBD2, a call that lacks DNA to check it against. The sample consisted of blood T cells: a sorted CD56 or NKG2C T cell subset, CD4+ or CD8+ T cells, or bulk PBMC T cells (not recorded which). The CDR3 protein is CASRGSGSFYEQFF.